A single sample gave rise to the 3 T cell receptor beta chains below, sequenced in a study of blood T cell repertoires in COVID-19. Repertoires were generated with immunoSEQ multiplex PCR, while TCRdb's copy carries only in-frame clones and drops some. The data hold 170,000 or so clones, with roughly 85% observed a single time. Sequenced sample: peripheral blood. The receptors stem from a man aged 50 to 60 with active or convalescent COVID-19.

The chain carries TRBV5-6 and TRBJ2-1; 8 bases are shared with TRBD1. Germline assignment: CDR1 SGHDT and CDR2 YYEEEE. V was pared by 3 bases and J by 1 base, with 3 bases of the junction left unmatched. This CDR3 spans 15 amino acids. The CDR3 spells CASSYRDRSYNEQFF. DNA of the CDR3: TGTGCCAGCAGCTACCGGGACAGGTCCTACAATGAGCAGTTCTTC.

The chain recombines TRBV29-1 with TRBJ1-1, with 9 bases lining up with TRBD1. Germline CDR1 reads SQVTM; CDR2 reads ANQGSEA. The CDR3 has 13 amino acids. Trimming cost V 5 bases and J 4 bases; bases outside gene matches: 5. CDR3 bases: TGCAGCGTTATGGGACAGGGTGCCACTGAAGCTTTCTTT. It encodes CSVMGQGATEAFF.

V is TRBV27 and J is TRBJ1-1; a possible D gene is TRBD1 (5 bases). V was trimmed by 3 bases and J by 11 bases, leaving 16 bases between them. There are 13 residues in the CDR3. Germline V gives CDR1 MNHEY, CDR2 SMNVEV (reference sequence). CDR3 bases: TGTGCCAGCAGTTTGAACAGGCAGGGTAGGGCTTTCTTT. Encoded protein: CASSLNRQGRAFF.